What follows are 2 T cell receptor beta chains derived from one specimen sequenced in a study of cytomegalovirus exposure and HLA in healthy donors. TCRdb's copy holds only in-frame clones and misses some; the assay was immunoSEQ multiplex PCR. Seen here are approximately 120,000 clones, 85% to 90% observed once, and the top ten hold approximately 2%. Source material: PBMCs. Receptors originate from a woman aged 18-35 years in good health and CMV-seronegative.

This CDR3 is CASSTKEGAGEQFF. DNA of the CDR3: TGTGCCAGCAGCACGAAAGAGGGGGCGGGTGAGCAGTTCTTC. The rearrangement uses TRBV11-2 and TRBJ2-1, with 7 bases lining up with TRBD1. Per germline, CDR1 SGHAT and CDR2 FQNNGV. Trimming cost V 5 bases and J 9 bases; bases outside gene matches: 10. The CDR3 sequence is 14 residues long.

V and J are TRBV9 and TRBJ2-2; D remains unclear. The CDR3 is 13 residues long. Germline V lookup: CDR1 SGDLS, CDR2 YYNGEE. V lost 1 base and J lost 5, with 6 bases in between. The CDR3 DNA is TGTGCCAGCAGCGTATCCGGGACCGGGGAGCTGTTTTTT. It specifies CASSVSGTGELFF.